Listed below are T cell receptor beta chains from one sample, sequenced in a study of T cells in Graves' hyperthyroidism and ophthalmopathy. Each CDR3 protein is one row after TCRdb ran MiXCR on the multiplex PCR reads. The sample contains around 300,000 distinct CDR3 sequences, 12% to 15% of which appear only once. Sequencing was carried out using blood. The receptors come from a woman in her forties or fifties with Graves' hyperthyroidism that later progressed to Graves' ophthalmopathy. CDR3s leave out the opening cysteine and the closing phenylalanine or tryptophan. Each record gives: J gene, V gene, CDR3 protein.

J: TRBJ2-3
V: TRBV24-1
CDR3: ATSQGQGRTDTQY

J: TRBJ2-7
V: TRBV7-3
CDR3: ASSFDDTRGEQY

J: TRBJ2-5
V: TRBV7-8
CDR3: ASSTTSAEETQY

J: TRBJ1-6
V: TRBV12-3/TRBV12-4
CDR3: ASSPLVGADSPLH

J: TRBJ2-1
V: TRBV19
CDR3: ASSPRGASSSYNEQF

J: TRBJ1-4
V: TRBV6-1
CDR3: ASSETATGDEKLF

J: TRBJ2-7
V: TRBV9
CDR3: ASSETGVGYREQY

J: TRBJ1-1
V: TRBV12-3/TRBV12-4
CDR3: ASSFFGSLNTEAF

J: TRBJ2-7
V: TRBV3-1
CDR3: ASSTSTGGSYEQY

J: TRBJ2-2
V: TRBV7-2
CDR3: ASSPSNTNTGELF

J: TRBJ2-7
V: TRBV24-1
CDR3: ATSDPWASGSNEQY

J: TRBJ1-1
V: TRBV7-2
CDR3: ASSFLNTEAL

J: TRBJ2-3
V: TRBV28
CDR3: ASSLPSGLTDTQY

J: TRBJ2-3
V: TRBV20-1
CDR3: SAEGQGRWDTQY

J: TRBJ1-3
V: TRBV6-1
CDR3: ASSEKRAAGNTIY

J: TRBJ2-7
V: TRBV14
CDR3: ASSQKGGSYEQY

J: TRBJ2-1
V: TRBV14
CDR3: ASSQGQGRGQF

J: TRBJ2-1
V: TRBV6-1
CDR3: ASSGRLTGTGTSGRVSYNEQF

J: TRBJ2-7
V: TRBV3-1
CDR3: ASSRTNSYEQY

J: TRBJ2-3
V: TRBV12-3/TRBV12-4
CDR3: ASTAPRGDSTDTQY

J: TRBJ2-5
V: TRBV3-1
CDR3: ASSPRAGARQETQY

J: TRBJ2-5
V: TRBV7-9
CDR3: ASSLALSPQETQY

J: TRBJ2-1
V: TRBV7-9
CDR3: ASRPDRVDEQF

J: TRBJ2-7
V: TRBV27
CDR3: ASSRRGRASYEQY

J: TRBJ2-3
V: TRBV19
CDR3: ASSPWTSGSSTDTQY

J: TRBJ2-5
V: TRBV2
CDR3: ASSERRQETQY

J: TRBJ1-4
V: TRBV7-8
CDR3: ASSWGQGDEKLF

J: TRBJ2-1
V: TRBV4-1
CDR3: ASSRSPGLAGESLF

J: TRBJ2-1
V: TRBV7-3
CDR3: ASSPGSLTYNEQF

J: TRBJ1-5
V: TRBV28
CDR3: ASSFGAQQPQH

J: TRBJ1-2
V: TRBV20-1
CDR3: SARDDSFSYGYT

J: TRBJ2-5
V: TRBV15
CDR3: AVGLAGPETQY

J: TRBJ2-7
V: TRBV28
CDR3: ASSSPGKLYEQY